The rows below give T cell receptor beta chains drawn from one sample of a study of blood T cell repertoires in COVID-19. Using immunoSEQ multiplex PCR, the repertoire was profiled, and TCRdb retains in-frame clones only, with some absent. The sample records over 400,000 clones, around nine tenths being singletons. The source material was peripheral blood. These receptors came from a woman aged 45-59 years with COVID-19, enrolled during active disease. Each CDR3 is given with its conserved first and last residue.

>TRBJ2-7|TRBV2
CASIWDSSSYEQYF
>TRBJ2-7|TRBV3-1/TRBV3-2
CASRATSGSSYEQYF
>TRBJ2-7|TRBV28
CASSLSTAQGQQYF
>TRBJ2-7|TRBV19
CASSIFGTETYEQYF
>TRBJ1-1|TRBV19
CASRKTVNTEAFF
>TRBJ1-3|TRBV2
CASFRDISGNTIYF
>TRBJ2-3|TRBV19
CASSVTGGADTQYF
>TRBJ1-2|TRBV3-1/TRBV3-2
CASSPQQGGYGYTF
>TRBJ1-4|TRBV14
CASSPYRGTNEKLFF
>TRBJ2-4|TRBV7-9
CASSLVTSLAKNIQYF
>TRBJ1-6|TRBV5-6
CASSLFSRNSPLHF
>TRBJ2-1|TRBV12-3/TRBV12-4
CASQGGALLKQFF